These 29 T cell receptor beta chains share one sample of origin, sequenced in a study of CD8+ T cells in alopecia areata. As the sequencing template, cDNA was produced by extracting RNA and reverse transcribing it. Using immunoSEQ multiplex PCR, the repertoire was profiled, and TCRdb retains in-frame clones only, with some absent. The table has more than 95,000 clones, 60% to 65% seen once. As for treatment: oral pan-JAK inhibitor, 5-10 mg twice daily. The sample was CD4+ T cells sorted from blood, taken at week 4, from a patient treated with tofacitinib. The source of these receptors is a human donor with alopecia areata.

The chain joins TRBV5-1 to TRBJ2-1, with D perhaps matching TRBD1 or TRBD2 (5 bases each). Germline CDR1 SGHRS, CDR2 YFSETQ. V was pared by 2 bases and J by 7 bases, with 16 bases between. The CDR3 sequence is 15 residues long. This CDR3 is CASSLWGGDVNEQFF. The CDR3 coding sequence is TGCGCCAGCAGCTTATGGGGTGGGGACGTGAATGAGCAGTTCTTC.

The chain combines TRBV4-3 with TRBJ2-5; the D is unclear. The germline V gene encodes CDR1 LGHNA and CDR2 YSLEER. The CDR3 loop spans 16 amino acids. V was trimmed by 2 bases and J by 0 bases, leaving 13 bases between them. CDR3 coding DNA: TGCGCCAGCAGCCAACACCCAACTACCTACCAAGAGACCCAGTACTTC. Amino acid sequence: CASSQHPTTYQETQYF.

The rearrangement links TRBV15 to TRBJ2-5; D unclear. The V and J ends lost 2 bases and 2 bases respectively, with 9 bases between them. The germline gives CDR1 LNHNV, CDR2 YYDKDF (reference sequence). The CDR3 runs to 14 residues. Here the CDR3 DNA reads TGTGCCACCAGCAGACCATCAAGTCAAGAGACCCAGTACTTC. It yields the protein CATSRPSSQETQYF.

This chain links TRBV30 with TRBJ1-5; weak D call: TRBD1 (6 bases). From germline, CDR1 is GTSNPN and CDR2 SVGIG (reference sequence). This CDR3 has 14 amino acids. V dropped 2 bases and J dropped 3 bases, with 11 bases sitting between them. The DNA for the CDR3 is TGTGCCTGGAGTAAAAGGACAGTCAATCAGCCCCAGCATTTT. This gives the protein CAWSKRTVNQPQHF.

This clone was observed once. The J gene is TRBJ2-5, the V gene TRBV7-9, with D possibly TRBD2 on 6 matching bases. Trimming removed 5 bases from V and 5 bases from J, with 12 bases in between. Germline-derived CDR1 and CDR2 are SEHNR and FQNEAQ (reference sequence). The CDR3 extends over 13 amino acids. The CDR3, as DNA: TGTGCCAGCAGCCTTGAGGGGAGGGAGACCCAGTACTTC. Its protein product is CASSLEGRETQYF. The full variable domain, with the rest looked up from reference TRBV7-9 and TRBJ2-5, is DTGVSQNPRHKITKRGQNVTFRCDPISEHNRLYWYRQTLGQGPEFLTYFQNEAQLEKSRLLSDRFSAERPKGSFSTLEIQRTEQGDSAMYLCASSLEGRETQYFGPGTRLLVL.

This clone was counted between two and nine times. The chain uses TRBV30 and TRBJ2-5; no reliable D call. This CDR3 is 12 amino acids long. Germline V CDR1 and CDR2: GTSNPN, SVGIG (reference sequence). V lost 5 bases and J 5 bases, leaving 12 bases between the germline ends. CDR3 sequence reads: CAWGPSRETQYF. CDR3 coding DNA: TGTGCCTGGGGACCGAGCCGGGAGACCCAGTACTTC.

This chain links TRBV5-6 with TRBJ1-1, with unresolved D. The CDR3 is 14 residues long. Trimming left V 0 bases short and J 2 bases short, with 8 bases between. Germline assignment: CDR1 SGHDT and CDR2 YYEEEE. The CDR3 DNA sequence: TGTGCCAGCAGCTTGGTACAGTTTAACACTGAAGCTTTCTTT. Translating gives CASSLVQFNTEAFF.

This clone was observed a handful of times. The same CDR3 can be traced to other DNA sequences in this sample. The chain carries TRBV30 and TRBJ2-3; D gene ambiguous. The CDR3 loop spans 13 amino acids. V was cut by 0 bases and J by 2 bases, with 6 bases left in between. The germline CDR1 and CDR2 sequences are GTSNPN and SVGIG (reference sequence). The CDR3: CAWSVSITDTQYF. In nucleotides, the CDR3 is TGTGCCTGGAGTGTGTCGATCACAGATACGCAGTATTTT.

Comment on this clone: Other nucleotide sequences in the sample specify the same CDR3. The J gene is TRBJ1-2, the V gene TRBV4-2; D might be TRBD1 (6 bases). Germline V lookup: CDR1 LGHNA, CDR2 YNFKEQ. Trimming stripped 0 bases from V and 4 bases from J, with 12 bases between. The length of the CDR3 is 15 residues. The CDR3 DNA follows: TGTGCCAGCAGCCAAGACCCAGGAGGGGGCTATGGCTACACCTTC. It yields the protein CASSQDPGGGYGYTF.

This chain links TRBV5-1 with TRBJ2-7; D perhaps matches TRBD2 (6 bases). This CDR3 contains 16 residues. The V gene's germline CDR1 is SGHRS and CDR2 YFSETQ. Trimming cost V 1 base and J 0 bases, with 14 bases left between them. The CDR3 here is CASSLNGAGSSYEQYF. Written as DNA, the CDR3 is TGCGCCAGCAGCTTGAATGGGGCGGGAAGCTCCTACGAGCAGTACTTC.

This clone was counted a single time. This chain uses TRBV7-8 with TRBJ2-5; tentatively, D is TRBD2 (6 bases). Trimming took 1 base from V and 1 from J, leaving 7 bases between them. Germline values: CDR1 SGHVS, CDR2 FQNEAQ. The CDR3 runs to 14 residues. CDR3 residues: CASSLVGGQETQYF. The CDR3 region has the DNA TGTGCCAGCAGCTTAGTCGGGGGCCAAGAGACCCAGTACTTC.

The rearrangement links TRBV30 to TRBJ1-3, with D possibly TRBD1 on 6 matching bases. With 4 bases removed from V and 1 base from J, the gap between germline ends came to 17 bases. Germline V gene sequence: CDR1 GTSNPN, CDR2 SVGIG (reference sequence). There are 16 residues in the CDR3. The CDR3 spells CAWNLDSRRSGNTIYF. CDR3 nucleotides: TGTGCCTGGAACTTGGACAGCAGAAGGTCTGGAAACACCATATATTTT.

The chain links TRBV30 to TRBJ1-4; 7 positions match TRBD1. CDR1 and CDR2 (germline): GTSNPN, SVGIG (reference sequence). This CDR3 comprises 15 residues. J lost 4 bases, V lost 0 bases, and 5 bases had no gene match. CDR3 DNA sequence: TGTGCCTGGAGTGTTATGGGACAGATTAATGAAAAACTGTTTTTT. Its translation is CAWSVMGQINEKLFF.

The chain recombines TRBV30 with TRBJ1-5; no reliable D call. This CDR3 is 14 amino acids long. In germline, CDR1 is GTSNPN, CDR2 SVGIG (reference sequence). V lost 0 bases, J lost 3 bases, and 9 bases lay in between. In DNA, the CDR3 is TGTGCCTGGAGTGTTGGGAACCTCAATCAGCCCCAGCATTTT. Its protein product is CAWSVGNLNQPQHF.

CDR3 loop: CASSLTRNYGYTF. The CDR3 DNA follows: TGCGCCAGCAGCTTGACAAGAAACTATGGCTACACCTTC. The chain links TRBV5-1 to TRBJ1-2; D unclear. The CDR3 is 13 residues long. Germline CDR1 SGHRS, CDR2 YFSETQ. Trimming pared 1 base from V and 2 bases from J, leaving 6 bases between.

This chain links TRBV15 with TRBJ2-1, with D possibly matching TRBD2 (6 bases). V shed 1 base and J shed 4 bases, with 20 bases lying between them. Looked up from germline, CDR1 is LNHNV and CDR2 is YYDKDF (reference sequence). The CDR3 covers 18 residues. CDR3 protein: CATSRAPRGTAKYNEQFF. CDR3 sequence (DNA): TGTGCCACCAGCAGAGCTCCCCGCGGGACGGCGAAATACAATGAGCAGTTCTTC. Variable domain in full (rest from reference TRBV15 and TRBJ2-1): DAMVIQNPRYQVTQFGKPVTLSCSQTLNHNVMYWYQQKSSQAPKLLFHYYDKDFNNEADTPDNFQSRRPNTSFCFLDIRSPGLGDTAMYLCATSRAPRGTAKYNEQFFGPGTRLTVL.

V usage is TRBV6-6 and J usage is TRBJ2-4; the D is unclear. V lost 10 bases and J lost 1, with 14 bases in between. This CDR3 region has 14 residues. Germline V gives CDR1 MNHNY, CDR2 SVGAGI (reference sequence). The CDR3 DNA reads TGTGCCACAGGACGCGACCGGGCCAAAAACATTCAGTACTTC. Encoded protein: CATGRDRAKNIQYF.

This chain links TRBV2 with TRBJ1-5; the D gene is possibly TRBD1 (6 bases). Germline CDR1 SNHLY, CDR2 FYNNEI. V lost 5 bases to trimming and J lost 0 bases, with 11 bases between them. The CDR3 is 15 amino acids. The CDR3 region is CASSKRTASNQPQHF. DNA for the CDR3: TGTGCCAGCAGTAAGAGGACAGCTAGCAATCAGCCCCAGCATTTT. The full variable domain, with the rest looked up from reference TRBV2 and TRBJ1-5, is EPEVTQTPSHQVTQMGQEVILRCVPISNHLYFYWYRQILGQKVEFLVSFYNNEISEKSEIFDDQFSVERPDGSNFTLKIRSTKLEDSAMYFCASSKRTASNQPQHFGDGTRLSIL.

J is TRBJ2-7 and V is TRBV29-1; D is perhaps TRBD2 (5 bases). V was shortened by 4 bases and J by 6 bases, with 13 bases between the two germline ends. The CDR3 consists of 12 residues. Germline assignment: CDR1 SQVTM and CDR2 ANQGSEA. The CDR3 sequence is CSVGWGRGEQYF. For the CDR3, the DNA is TGCAGCGTTGGCTGGGGTCGGGGCGAGCAGTACTTC.

CDR3 sequence reads: CASSSTSATDLYEQYF. The CDR3 nucleotides read TGCGCCAGCAGCTCTACCTCAGCGACCGACCTCTACGAGCAGTACTTC. The chain recombines TRBV5-1 with TRBJ2-7, with D uncertain. Trimming took off 3 bases at V and 3 bases at J, with 19 bases between the two ends. Germline V lookup: CDR1 SGHRS, CDR2 YFSETQ. CDR3 length: 16 residues. The full variable domain, its missing parts supplied by reference TRBV5-1 and TRBJ2-7, is KAGVTQTPRYLIKTRGQQVTLSCSPISGHRSVSWYQQTPGQGLQFLFEYFSETQRNKGNFPGRFSGRQFSNSRSEMNVSTLELGDSALYLCASSSTSATDLYEQYFGPGTRLTVT.

This clone was counted between two and nine times. This chain links TRBV4-2 with TRBJ1-1; tentative D call: TRBD1 (5 bases). V lost 2 bases, J lost 7 bases, and 14 bases lay in between. CDR1 LGHNA and CDR2 YNFKEQ come from the germline V gene. This CDR3 is built from 14 residues. In DNA form, the CDR3 reads TGTGCCAGCAGCCAACGACAGTCCTCTTTTGAAGCTTTCTTT. It codes for CASSQRQSSFEAFF.

The table lists this clone with a few counts. V usage is TRBV9 and J usage is TRBJ1-1; D might be TRBD1 (5 bases). Germline lookup yields CDR1 SGDLS and CDR2 YYNGEE. This CDR3 spans 14 amino acids. Trimming pared 3 bases from V and 6 bases from J, leaving 15 bases between. CDR3: CASSARGGMAEAFF. The CDR3 DNA follows: TGTGCCAGCAGCGCGAGGGGAGGAATGGCTGAAGCTTTCTTT.

V and J are TRBV2 and TRBJ2-2; D gene ambiguous. Germline V gene sequence: CDR1 SNHLY, CDR2 FYNNEI. The CDR3 extends over 11 amino acids. The V end was cut by 5 bases, the J end by 13 bases, with 11 bases between. The CDR3 bases are TGTGCCAGCAGTATTACCATCGGGCTGTTTTTT. Encoded protein: CASSITIGLFF.

J is TRBJ2-2 and V is TRBV7-2; tentative D call: TRBD1 (5 bases). Trimming left V 5 bases short and J 4 bases short, with 14 bases between. This CDR3 has 15 amino acids. Germline lookup yields CDR1 SGHTA and CDR2 FQGNSA. The CDR3 protein is CASSPPGHFTGELFF. In nucleotides, the CDR3 is TGTGCCAGCAGCCCCCCAGGACACTTCACCGGGGAGCTGTTTTTT.

This clone has just a few counts. The chain links TRBV6-6 to TRBJ2-7, with 7 bases aligning to TRBD2. With 8 bases clipped from V and 0 bases from J, the junction kept 7 bases outside the gene matches. Germline CDR1 and CDR2: MNHNY and SVGAGI (reference sequence). The CDR3 totals 14 residues. As DNA, the CDR3 is TGTGCCAGCCGCCAGGGAGGGAGCTCCTACGAGCAGTACTTC. Protein sequence: CASRQGGSSYEQYF.

The V gene is TRBV6-5, the J gene TRBJ1-1; D is ambiguous. The V gene lost 7 bases and the J gene lost 4 bases, with 16 bases spanning the gap. The germline CDR1 and CDR2 sequences are MNHEY and SVGAGI. This CDR3 has 14 residues. The CDR3 nucleotides are TGTGCCAGCAAGAGAGAGGATCGGGGCACTGAAGCTTTCTTT. It yields the protein CASKREDRGTEAFF.

V is TRBV5-1 and J is TRBJ2-3, with unresolved D. Germline values: CDR1 SGHRS, CDR2 YFSETQ. The V and J ends lost 2 bases and 0 bases respectively, with 7 bases between them. The CDR3 extends over 14 amino acids. The CDR3 DNA is TGCGCCAGCAGCTTCCAGGACAGCACAGATACGCAGTATTTT. Encoded protein: CASSFQDSTDTQYF.

The CDR3 coding sequence is TGCGCCAGCAGCCAGGACAGGGAGGATACGCAGTATTTT. Its protein product is CASSQDREDTQYF. The V gene is TRBV4-3, the J gene TRBJ2-3, with 8 bases aligning to TRBD1. V dropped 3 bases and J dropped 6; count of bases not matched to a gene: 2. Germline lookup yields CDR1 LGHNA and CDR2 YSLEER. The CDR3 length is 13 residues.

The J gene is TRBJ1-2, the V gene TRBV25-1; 9 positions match TRBD1. V trimming: 5 bases; J trimming: 7 bases; junction bases outside the gene matches: 5. The V gene's germline CDR1 is MGHDK and CDR2 SYGVNS. CDR3 size: 13 residues. The CDR3 reads CASSIQGASGYTF. CDR3 sequence (DNA): TGTGCCAGCAGTATACAGGGGGCTAGTGGCTACACCTTC.